This TCR beta chain was captured by sequencing in a study of blood T cell repertoires in COVID-19. Study details: Samples of COVID-19 (acute and convalescent) were obtained from the United States, Italy and Spain.

Trimming cost V 5 bases and J 6 bases; bases outside gene matches: 9. The CDR3 sequence is 15 residues long. Germline CDR1 reads LGHNA; CDR2 reads YNFKEQ. Using immunoSEQ multiplex PCR, the repertoire was profiled, and TCRdb retains in-frame clones only, with some absent. This table holds under 75,000 clones, approximately 90% found once. The V and J genes are TRBV4-2 and TRBJ1-1; 10 bases are a match to TRBD1. Sequenced input: peripheral blood. This TCR was recovered from a man over 45 with acute or convalescent COVID-19. CDR3 residues: CASSDRDRGSSEAFF. In DNA, the CDR3 is TGTGCCAGCAGCGACCGGGACAGGGGTTCCTCTGAAGCTTTCTTT.